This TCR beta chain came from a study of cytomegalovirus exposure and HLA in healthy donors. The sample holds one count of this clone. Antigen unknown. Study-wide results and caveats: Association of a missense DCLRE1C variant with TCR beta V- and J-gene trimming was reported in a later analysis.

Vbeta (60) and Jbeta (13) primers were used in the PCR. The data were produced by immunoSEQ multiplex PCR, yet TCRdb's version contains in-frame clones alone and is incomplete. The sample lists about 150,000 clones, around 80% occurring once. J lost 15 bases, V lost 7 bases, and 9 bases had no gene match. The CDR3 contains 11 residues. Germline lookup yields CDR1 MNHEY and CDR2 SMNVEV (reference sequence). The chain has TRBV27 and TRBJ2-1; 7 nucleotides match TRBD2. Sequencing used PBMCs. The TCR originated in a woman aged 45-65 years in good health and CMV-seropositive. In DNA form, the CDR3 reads TGTGCCAGCAAAAGGGGTACTAGCGCGTTCTTC. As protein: CASKRGTSAFF.